This T cell receptor beta chain is drawn from a study of blood T cell repertoires in COVID-19. Clones were sequenced by immunoSEQ multiplex PCR, and TCRdb holds only the in-frame ones, with some missing. In the table there are a few hundred thousand clones, approximately 83% of which are singletons. Looked up from germline, CDR1 is SGHVS and CDR2 is FQNEAQ. This CDR3 spans 14 amino acids. V gave up 4 bases and J gave up 4 bases, with 11 bases separating them. This TCR was sampled from a middle-aged woman with acute COVID-19. The sequenced sample consisted of PBMCs or T cells enriched from blood (not recorded which). V is TRBV7-8 and J is TRBJ1-3, with D unclear. The CDR3 sequence is CASSSGLLGNTIYF. CDR3 DNA sequence: TGTGCCAGCAGCTCAGGTTTATTAGGAAACACCATATATTTT. The full variable domain, its missing parts supplied by reference TRBV7-8 and TRBJ1-3, is GAGVSQSPRYKVAKRGQDVALRCDPISGHVSLFWYQQALGQGPEFLTYFQNEAQLDKSGLPSDRFFAERPEGSVSTLKIQRTQQEDSAVYLCASSSGLLGNTIYFGEGSWLTVV.